The 19 T cell receptor beta chains presented below share a single source sample, sequenced in a study of blood T cell repertoires in COVID-19. Assay: immunoSEQ multiplex PCR; the TCRdb copy retains only in-frame clones and omits some. This table has 200,000 to 250,000 clones, more than 85% appearing once. Sequenced input: peripheral blood. Every receptor here comes from a woman between 45 and 60 years old with COVID-19, enrolled during active disease.

J is TRBJ1-4 and V is TRBV13; the match to TRBD1 covers 9 bases. The CDR3 consists of 15 residues. The junction had 8 bases not matched to a gene; V was cut back by 4 bases and J by 8 bases. The germline gives CDR1 PRHDT, CDR2 FYEKMQ (reference sequence). The CDR3 sequence is CASSSAGTGKEKLFF. CDR3 bases: TGTGCCAGCAGCTCAGCCGGGACAGGGAAGGAAAAACTGTTTTTT.

The chain joins TRBV25-1 to TRBJ2-3, with D possibly being TRBD2 (7 bases). CDR3 length: 14 residues. Trimming took 1 base from V and 6 from J, leaving 11 bases between them. Looked up from germline, CDR1 is MGHDK and CDR2 is SYGVNS. CDR3 DNA sequence: TGTGCCAGCAGTGAATGGGGGGGGCAGGATACGCAGTATTTT. This encodes CASSEWGGQDTQYF.

The chain is built from TRBV30 and TRBJ2-1, with 9 bases aligning to TRBD1. Unmatched junction bases numbered 5, after V lost 2 bases and J lost 6 bases. Germline V gives CDR1 GTSNPN, CDR2 SVGIG (reference sequence). The CDR3 runs 14 residues. CDR3: CAWSTGTGRNEQFF. The CDR3 DNA reads TGTGCCTGGAGTACCGGGACAGGGCGCAATGAGCAGTTCTTC.

Of note for this clone: This may come from a read error, since a much larger clone is one base off. The chain links TRBV5-1 to TRBJ2-7, with TRBD1 identical over 9 bases. Germline values: CDR1 SGHRS, CDR2 YFSETQ. This CDR3 comprises 13 residues. V lost 3 bases, J lost 5 bases, and 3 bases stayed unmatched. The CDR3 loop reads CASSWDRADEQYF. Here the CDR3 DNA reads TGCGCCAGCAGCTGGGACAGGGCCGACGAGCAGTACTTC.

The rearrangement joins TRBV2 to TRBJ1-6; D is perhaps TRBD1 (6 bases). Per the germline V gene, CDR1 is SNHLY and CDR2 is FYNNEI. This CDR3 comprises 16 residues. V lost 2 bases to trimming and J lost 2 bases, with 10 bases between them. As DNA, the CDR3 is TGTGCCAGCAGTGAAAAAGGGGGAACCTATAATTCACCCCTCCACTTT. This sequence encodes CASSEKGGTYNSPLHF.

V and J are TRBV6-2 or TRBV6-3 and TRBJ1-6; tentative D call: TRBD1 (5 bases). Germline V CDR1 and CDR2: MNHEY, SVGEGT. The CDR3 sequence is 16 residues long. V was clipped by 5 bases and J by 9 bases, with 20 bases between them. DNA of the CDR3: TGTGCCAGCAGTCCCCCCGGCAGGGAAGGTTCTTCACCCCTCCACTTT. Protein product: CASSPPGREGSSPLHF.

CDR3: CASSRDRGNEKLFF. CDR3 coding DNA: TGTGCCAGCTCACGGGACAGGGGAAATGAAAAACTGTTTTTT. The rearrangement joins TRBV18 to TRBJ1-4, with 10 positions matching TRBD1. The CDR3 extends over 14 amino acids. V was pared by 4 bases and J by 5 bases, with 1 base of the junction left unmatched. Germline CDR1 KGHSH, CDR2 LQKENI.

This chain uses TRBV10-3 with TRBJ1-2; D is ambiguous. CDR3 length equals 13 residues. Trimming pared 2 bases from V and 2 bases from J, leaving 6 bases between. CDR1 ENHRY and CDR2 SYGVKD come from the germline V gene. Here the CDR3 reads CAISEGPNYGYTF. The CDR3 region has the DNA TGTGCCATCAGTGAGGGGCCAAACTATGGCTACACCTTC.

A few counts support this clone. The CDR3 spells CASSPRDTNSPLHF. In DNA, the CDR3 is TGTGCCAGCAGCCCGCGTGACACTAATTCACCCCTCCACTTT. The chain has TRBV7-2 and TRBJ1-6; D is undetermined. This CDR3 has 14 residues. V was shortened by 5 bases and J by 6 bases, with 11 bases between the two germline ends. Germline V lookup: CDR1 SGHTA, CDR2 FQGNSA.

V gene TRBV19 combines with J gene TRBJ2-2; D is undetermined. With 2 bases removed from V and 0 bases from J, the gap between germline ends came to 13 bases. The CDR3 length is 17 residues. CDR1 is LNHDA and CDR2 is SQIVND in the germline V gene (reference sequence). The CDR3 loop reads CASSILVSAPNTGELFF. The DNA for the CDR3 is TGTGCCAGTAGTATACTAGTCTCCGCACCGAACACCGGGGAGCTGTTTTTT.

V and J are TRBV19 and TRBJ1-5; D possibly corresponds to TRBD1 (5 bases). CDR3 size: 16 residues. The V gene lost 6 bases and the J gene lost 3 bases, with 18 bases spanning the gap. Per the germline V gene, CDR1 is LNHDA and CDR2 is SQIVND (reference sequence). The CDR3 DNA is TGTGCCAGTAGACCCCGTGAGGGGAGGATCAATCAGCCCCAGCATTTT. It yields the protein CASRPREGRINQPQHF. Using reference TRBV19 and TRBJ1-5 for the parts outside the CDR3, the full variable domain is DGGITQSPKYLFRKEGQNVTLSCEQNLNHDAMYWYRQDPGQGLRLIYYSQIVNDFQKGDIAEGYSVSREKKESFPLTVTSAQKNPTAFYLCASRPREGRINQPQHFGDGTRLSIL.

The chain couples TRBV10-2 to TRBJ1-5; TRBD1 is a possible D gene (6 bases). The CDR3 has 17 amino acids. Per germline, CDR1 WSHSY and CDR2 SAAADI. With 0 bases removed from V and 6 bases from J, the gap between germline ends came to 18 bases. The CDR3 DNA follows: TGCGCCAGCAGTGAGTCGGGGGCAGGGCGGTTGAGTCAGCCCCAGCATTTT. It codes for CASSESGAGRLSQPQHF.

V usage is TRBV18 and J usage is TRBJ1-4; tentative D call: TRBD1 (5 bases). The CDR3 consists of 14 residues. The germline gives CDR1 KGHSH, CDR2 LQKENI. V lost 3 bases and J lost 3, with 8 bases in between. The CDR3 DNA reads as TGTGCCAGCTCACCCAGGGTCTCTAATGAAAAACTGTTTTTT. Translation: CASSPRVSNEKLFF. Full variable domain (rest looked up from reference TRBV18 and TRBJ1-4): NAGVMQNPRHLVRRRGQEARLRCSPMKGHSHVYWYRQLPEEGLKFMVYLQKENIIDESGMPKERFSAEFPKEGPSILRIQQVVRGDSAAYFCASSPRVSNEKLFFGSGTQLSVL.

The rearrangement joins TRBV14 to TRBJ1-2; tentative D call: TRBD1 (5 bases). CDR1 and CDR2 (germline): SGHDN, FVKESK. V was cut by 4 bases and J by 4 bases, with 16 bases left in between. This CDR3 has 15 amino acids. The CDR3 spells CASSRVHRPPYGYTF. The DNA for the CDR3 is TGTGCCAGCAGCCGGGTGCACAGGCCGCCCTATGGCTACACCTTC.

The chain has TRBV27 and TRBJ2-2, with a weak D call TRBD2 (5 bases). The CDR3 contains 14 residues. V was clipped by 5 bases and J by 1 base, with 8 bases between them. Germline-derived CDR1 and CDR2 are MNHEY and SMNVEV (reference sequence). The CDR3 DNA follows: TGTGCCAGCAGTATACTAGAGAACACCGGGGAGCTGTTTTTT. This sequence encodes CASSILENTGELFF.

J is TRBJ2-1 and V is TRBV5-1; 11 bases align to TRBD1. CDR1 and CDR2 (germline): SGHRS, YFSETQ. The CDR3 extends over 16 amino acids. V was clipped by 1 base and J by 5 bases; unmatched bases: 5. DNA for the CDR3: TGCGCCAGCAGCTTGACCGGGACAGGGGGAGACAATGAGCAGTTCTTC. Protein product: CASSLTGTGGDNEQFF.

J is TRBJ1-1 and V is TRBV7-2; no clear D gene. CDR1 and CDR2 (germline): SGHTA, FQGNSA. The CDR3 consists of 15 residues. Trimming took off 3 bases at V and 3 bases at J, with 14 bases between the two ends. The CDR3 region is CASSLWTGGYTEAFF. CDR3 in DNA: TGTGCCAGCAGCTTGTGGACCGGCGGGTACACTGAAGCTTTCTTT.

The chain couples TRBV7-9 to TRBJ2-3; D call uncertain. V lost 3 bases, J lost 4 bases, and 2 bases lay in between. This CDR3 comprises 11 residues. Germline values: CDR1 SEHNR, CDR2 FQNEAQ (reference sequence). The CDR3 DNA sequence: TGTGCCAGCAGCTTCTCAGATACGCAGTATTTT. Residues: CASSFSDTQYF.

The V gene is TRBV20-1, the J gene TRBJ1-2, with D unresolved. The CDR3 has 12 amino acids. The germline V and J ends were trimmed by 3 bases and 3 bases, with 8 bases remaining between them. Germline loops: CDR1 DFQATT, CDR2 SNEGSKA (reference sequence). CDR3 residues: CSASPGDYGYTF. CDR3 coding DNA: TGCAGTGCTAGTCCCGGTGACTATGGCTACACCTTC.